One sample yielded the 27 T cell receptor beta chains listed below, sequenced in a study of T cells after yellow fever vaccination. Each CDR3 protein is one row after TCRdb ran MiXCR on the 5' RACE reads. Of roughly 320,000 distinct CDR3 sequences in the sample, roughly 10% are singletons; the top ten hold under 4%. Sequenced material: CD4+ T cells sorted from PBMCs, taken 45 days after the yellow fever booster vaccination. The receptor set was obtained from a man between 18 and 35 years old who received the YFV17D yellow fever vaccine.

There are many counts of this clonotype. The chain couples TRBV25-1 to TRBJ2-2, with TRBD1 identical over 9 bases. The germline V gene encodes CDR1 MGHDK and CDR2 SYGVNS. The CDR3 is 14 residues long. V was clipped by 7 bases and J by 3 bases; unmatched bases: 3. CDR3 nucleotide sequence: TGTGCCAGCACGGGGACAGGGTACACCGGGGAGCTGTTTTTT. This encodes CASTGTGYTGELFF.

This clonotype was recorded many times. This CDR3 is CSARAGALYNEQFF. The CDR3 coding sequence is TGCAGCGCCAGAGCGGGGGCCCTCTACAATGAGCAGTTCTTC. The rearrangement joins TRBV29-1 to TRBJ2-1; TRBD2 agrees at 8 bases. The germline V gene has CDR1 SQVTM and CDR2 ANQGSEA. The CDR3 contains 14 residues. V was pared by 7 bases and J by 3 bases, with 8 bases of the junction left unmatched.

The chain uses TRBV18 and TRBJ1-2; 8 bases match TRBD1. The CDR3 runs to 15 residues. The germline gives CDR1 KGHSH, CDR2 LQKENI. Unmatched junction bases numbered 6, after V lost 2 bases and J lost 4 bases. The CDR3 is CASSPADRAGYGYTF. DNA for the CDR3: TGTGCCAGCTCACCAGCGGACAGGGCAGGCTATGGCTACACCTTC.

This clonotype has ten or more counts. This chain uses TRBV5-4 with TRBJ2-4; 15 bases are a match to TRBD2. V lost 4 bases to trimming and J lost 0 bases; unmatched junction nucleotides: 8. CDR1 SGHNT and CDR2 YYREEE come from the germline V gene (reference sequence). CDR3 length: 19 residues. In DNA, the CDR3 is TGTGCCAGCAGCGGGGGACTAGCGGGGGGTCCCCTAGCCAAAAACATTCAGTACTTC. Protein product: CASSGGLAGGPLAKNIQYF.

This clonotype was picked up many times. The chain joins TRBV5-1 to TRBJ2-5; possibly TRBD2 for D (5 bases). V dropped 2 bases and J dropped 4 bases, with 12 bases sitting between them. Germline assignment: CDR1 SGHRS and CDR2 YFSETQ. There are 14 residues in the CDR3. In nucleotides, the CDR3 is TGCGCCAGCAGCTTTACCGGGAAAGGAGAGACCCAGTACTTC. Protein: CASSFTGKGETQYF.

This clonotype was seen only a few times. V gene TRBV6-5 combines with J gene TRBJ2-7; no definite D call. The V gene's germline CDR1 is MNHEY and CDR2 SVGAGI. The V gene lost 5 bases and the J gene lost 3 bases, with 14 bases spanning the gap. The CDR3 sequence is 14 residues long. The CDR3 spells CASSNRFGFYEQYF. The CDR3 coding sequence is TGTGCCAGCAGTAACCGGTTCGGATTCTACGAGCAGTACTTC.

In DNA form, the CDR3 reads TGTGCCAGCAGTGAATTCGGGGAGACCCAGTACTTC. Its protein product is CASSEFGETQYF. The chain employs TRBV25-1 and TRBJ2-5; D not certain. CDR3 length equals 12 residues. CDR1 and CDR2 from the germline V gene are MGHDK and SYGVNS. Between the trimmed V and J ends, which lost 1 base and 5 bases, there was a span of 5 bases.

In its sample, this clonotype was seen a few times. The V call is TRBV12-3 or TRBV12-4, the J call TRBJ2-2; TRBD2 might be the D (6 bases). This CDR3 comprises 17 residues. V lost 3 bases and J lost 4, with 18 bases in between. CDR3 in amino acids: CASSFRDWGTSTGELFF. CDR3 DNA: TGTGCCAGCAGTTTCCGGGACTGGGGGACGAGCACCGGGGAGCTGTTTTTT.

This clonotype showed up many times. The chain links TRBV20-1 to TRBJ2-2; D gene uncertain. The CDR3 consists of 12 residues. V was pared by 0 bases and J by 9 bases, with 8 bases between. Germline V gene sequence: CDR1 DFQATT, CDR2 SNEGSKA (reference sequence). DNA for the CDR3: TGCAGTGCTAGAGAGGGTGTCAGGGAGCTGTTTTTT. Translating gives CSAREGVRELFF.

Here the CDR3 DNA reads TGTGCCAGCAGAAACCTGTGGAGCAATCAGCCCCAGCATTTT. As protein: CASRNLWSNQPQHF. The chain recombines TRBV4-2 with TRBJ1-5; D is ambiguous. V lost 6 bases and J lost 1, with 10 bases in between. This CDR3 contains 14 residues. In germline, CDR1 is LGHNA, CDR2 YNFKEQ.

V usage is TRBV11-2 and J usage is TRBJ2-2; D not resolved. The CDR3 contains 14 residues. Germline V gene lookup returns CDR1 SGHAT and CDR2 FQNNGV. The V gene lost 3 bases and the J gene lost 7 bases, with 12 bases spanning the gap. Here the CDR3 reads CASSLQRSIGELFF. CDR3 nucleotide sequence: TGTGCCAGCAGCTTGCAGAGAAGCATCGGGGAGCTGTTTTTT.

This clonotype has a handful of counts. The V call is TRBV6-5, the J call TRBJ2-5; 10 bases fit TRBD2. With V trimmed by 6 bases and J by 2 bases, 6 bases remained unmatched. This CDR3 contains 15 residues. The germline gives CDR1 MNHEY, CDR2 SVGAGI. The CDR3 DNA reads TGTGCCAGCAGAAAAGGACTAGCGGTACAAGAGACCCAGTACTTC. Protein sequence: CASRKGLAVQETQYF.

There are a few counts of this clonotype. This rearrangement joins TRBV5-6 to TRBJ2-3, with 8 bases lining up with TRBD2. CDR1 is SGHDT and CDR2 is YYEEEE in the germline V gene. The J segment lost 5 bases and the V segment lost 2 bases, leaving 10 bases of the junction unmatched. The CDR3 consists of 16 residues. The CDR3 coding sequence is TGTGCCAGCAGCTTAGTGTCAGCGGGGGAGGAAGATACGCAGTATTTT. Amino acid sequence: CASSLVSAGEEDTQYF.

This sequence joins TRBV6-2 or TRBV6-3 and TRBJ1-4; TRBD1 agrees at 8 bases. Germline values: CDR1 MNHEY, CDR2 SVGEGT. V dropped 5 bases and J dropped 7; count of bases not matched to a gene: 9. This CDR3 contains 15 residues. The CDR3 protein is CASSPSTGAREKLFF. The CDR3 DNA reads TGTGCCAGCAGTCCCTCGACAGGGGCACGTGAAAAACTGTTTTTT.

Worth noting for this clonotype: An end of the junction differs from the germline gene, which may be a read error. The CDR3 DNA follows: TGTGCCAGCAGTTTAGGGACATACTATGGCTACACCTTC. Amino acids: CASSLGTYYGYTF. The rearrangement uses TRBV11-2 and TRBJ1-2; the D gene is possibly TRBD1 (6 bases). This CDR3 contains 13 residues. Germline assignment: CDR1 SGHAT and CDR2 FQNNGV.

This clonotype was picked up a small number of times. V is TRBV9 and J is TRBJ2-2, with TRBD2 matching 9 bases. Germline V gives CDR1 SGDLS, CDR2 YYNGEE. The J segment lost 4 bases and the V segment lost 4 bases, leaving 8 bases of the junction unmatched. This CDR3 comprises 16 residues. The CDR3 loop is CASSPRKTSGTGELFF. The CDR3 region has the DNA TGTGCCAGCAGCCCCCGCAAGACTAGCGGCACCGGGGAGCTGTTTTTT. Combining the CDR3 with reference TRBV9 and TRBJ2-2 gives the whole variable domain DSGVTQTPKHLITATGQRVTLRCSPRSGDLSVYWYQQSLDQGLQFLIQYYNGEERAKGNILERFSAQQFPDLHSELNLSSLELGDSALYFCASSPRKTSGTGELFFGEGSRLTVL.

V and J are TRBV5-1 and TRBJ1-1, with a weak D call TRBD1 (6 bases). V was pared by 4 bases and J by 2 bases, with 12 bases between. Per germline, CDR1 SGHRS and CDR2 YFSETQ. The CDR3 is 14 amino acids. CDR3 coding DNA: TGCGCCAGCAGCCTAGGACAGTTTAACACTGAAGCTTTCTTT. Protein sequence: CASSLGQFNTEAFF.

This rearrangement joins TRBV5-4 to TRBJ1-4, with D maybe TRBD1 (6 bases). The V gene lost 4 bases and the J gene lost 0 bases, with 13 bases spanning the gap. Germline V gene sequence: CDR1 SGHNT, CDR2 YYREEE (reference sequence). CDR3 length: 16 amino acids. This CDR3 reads CASSPDSATTNEKLFF. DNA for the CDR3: TGTGCCAGCAGCCCGGACAGTGCTACAACTAATGAAAAACTGTTTTTT.

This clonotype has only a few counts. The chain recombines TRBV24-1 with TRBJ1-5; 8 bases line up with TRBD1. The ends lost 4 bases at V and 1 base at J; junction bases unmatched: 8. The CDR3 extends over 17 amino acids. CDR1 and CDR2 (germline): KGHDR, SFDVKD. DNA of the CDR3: TGTGCCACCAGTGAGGCGACAGGGGCAGGGAGCAATCAGCCCCAGCATTTT. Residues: CATSEATGAGSNQPQHF.

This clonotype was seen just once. This CDR3 reads CASSLASVGQETQYF. DNA of the CDR3: TGTGCCAGCAGCTTAGCTTCCGTAGGGCAAGAGACCCAGTACTTC. The chain links TRBV7-2 to TRBJ2-5; D remains unclear. V was cut by 0 bases and J by 2 bases, with 10 bases left in between. From germline, CDR1 is SGHTA and CDR2 FQGNSA. There are 15 residues in the CDR3.

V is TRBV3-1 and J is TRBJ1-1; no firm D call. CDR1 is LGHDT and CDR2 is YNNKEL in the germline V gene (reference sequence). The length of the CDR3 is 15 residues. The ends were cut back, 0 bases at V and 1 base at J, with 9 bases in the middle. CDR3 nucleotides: TGTGCCAGCAGCCAAGATCCGACGGGGAACACTGAAGCTTTCTTT. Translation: CASSQDPTGNTEAFF. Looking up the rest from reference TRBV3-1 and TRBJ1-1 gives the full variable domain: DTAVSQTPKYLVTQMGNDKSIKCEQNLGHDTMYWYKQDSKKFLKIMFSYNNKELIINETVPNRFSPKSPDKAHLNLHINSLELGDSAVYFCASSQDPTGNTEAFFGQGTRLTVV.

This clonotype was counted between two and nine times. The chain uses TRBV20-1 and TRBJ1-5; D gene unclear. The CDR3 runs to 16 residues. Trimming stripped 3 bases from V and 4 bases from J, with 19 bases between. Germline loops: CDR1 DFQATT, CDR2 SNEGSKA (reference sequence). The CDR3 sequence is CSASRPEGLLNQPQHF. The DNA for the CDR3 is TGCAGTGCTAGTAGGCCCGAAGGTCTGCTGAATCAGCCCCAGCATTTT.

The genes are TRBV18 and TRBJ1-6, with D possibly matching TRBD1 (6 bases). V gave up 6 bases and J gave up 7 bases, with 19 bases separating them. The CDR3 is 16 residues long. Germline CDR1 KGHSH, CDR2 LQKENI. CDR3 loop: CASSELARGRNSPLHF. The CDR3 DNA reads TGTGCCAGCTCCGAACTCGCACGGGGGCGCAATTCACCCCTCCACTTT.

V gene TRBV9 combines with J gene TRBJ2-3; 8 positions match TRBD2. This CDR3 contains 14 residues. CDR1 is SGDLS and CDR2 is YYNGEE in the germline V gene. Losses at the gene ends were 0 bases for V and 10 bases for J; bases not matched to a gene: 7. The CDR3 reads CASSVAAGAPAQYF. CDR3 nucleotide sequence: TGTGCCAGCAGCGTAGCAGCGGGGGCCCCCGCGCAGTATTTT. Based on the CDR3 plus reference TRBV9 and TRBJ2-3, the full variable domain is DSGVTQTPKHLITATGQRVTLRCSPRSGDLSVYWYQQSLDQGLQFLIQYYNGEERAKGNILERFSAQQFPDLHSELNLSSLELGDSALYFCASSVAAGAPAQYFGPGTRLTVL.

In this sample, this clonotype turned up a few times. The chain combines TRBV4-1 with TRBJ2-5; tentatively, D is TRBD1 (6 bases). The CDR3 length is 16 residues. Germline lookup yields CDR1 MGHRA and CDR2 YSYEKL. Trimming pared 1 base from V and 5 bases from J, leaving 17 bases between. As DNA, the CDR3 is TGCGCCAGCAGCCAAGTAGGACAGTGGGGGAAGGAGACCCAGTACTTC. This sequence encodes CASSQVGQWGKETQYF.

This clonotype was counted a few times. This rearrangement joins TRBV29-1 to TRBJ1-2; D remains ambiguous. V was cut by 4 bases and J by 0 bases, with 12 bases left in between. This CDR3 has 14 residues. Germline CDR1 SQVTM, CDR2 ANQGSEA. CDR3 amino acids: CSVGRASANYGYTF. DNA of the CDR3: TGCAGCGTTGGGCGAGCTTCAGCTAACTATGGCTACACCTTC.

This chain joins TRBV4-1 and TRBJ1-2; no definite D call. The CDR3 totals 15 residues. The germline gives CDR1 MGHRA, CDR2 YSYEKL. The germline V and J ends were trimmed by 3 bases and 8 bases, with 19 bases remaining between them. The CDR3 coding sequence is TGCGCCAGCAGCCATGAGTTCCAGAGAAGTGGAGGCTACACCTTC. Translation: CASSHEFQRSGGYTF.